A single sample is the source of the 16 T cell receptor beta chains below, sequenced in a study of CD8 T cells in ankylosing spondylitis. Study-wide points: A motif in TCR beta, a set of about eight highly homologous variants, appeared characteristic of ankylosing spondylitis blood.

TCRdb re-called the 5' RACE reads through MiXCR, storing one row per CDR3 protein. Of about 400,000 distinct CDR3 sequences listed, approximately 20% are singletons. These receptors are not linked to any known antigen. The sequencing input was blood, either unsorted or a sorted T cell fraction (not recorded which). The origin of the receptors is a male donor with ankylosing spondylitis.

This clonotype has at least ten counts. This chain links TRBV20-1 with TRBJ2-5; D gene unclear. V was shortened by 3 bases and J by 5 bases, with 16 bases between the two germline ends. This CDR3 region has 14 residues. The germline CDR1 and CDR2 sequences are DFQATT and SNEGSKA (reference sequence). The CDR3 loop reads CSARAGHHGETQYF. CDR3 nucleotides: TGCAGTGCTAGGGCTGGTCATCACGGGGAGACCCAGTACTTC.

In its sample, this clonotype was seen a few times. This chain links TRBV29-1 with TRBJ1-1, with D possibly being TRBD1 (6 bases). Between the trimmed V and J ends, which lost 6 bases and 1 base, there was a span of 12 bases. CDR1 and CDR2 (germline): SQVTM, ANQGSEA. This CDR3 region has 13 residues. The DNA of the CDR3 is TGCAGCGTCCAGGGGACCCGGAACACTGAAGCTTTCTTT. It is translated as CSVQGTRNTEAFF.

The table lists this clonotype with a few counts. The gene calls are TRBV20-1 and TRBJ2-1; tentatively, D is TRBD2 (7 bases). Germline-derived CDR1 and CDR2 are DFQATT and SNEGSKA (reference sequence). V lost 0 bases to trimming and J lost 7 bases, with 19 bases between them. The CDR3 loop spans 16 amino acids. The CDR3 sequence is CSARDLWWGGRNEQFF. The DNA for the CDR3 is TGCAGTGCTAGAGATCTTTGGTGGGGGGGCCGTAATGAGCAGTTCTTC.

The J gene is TRBJ1-4, the V gene TRBV7-9; the D gene is possibly TRBD1 (6 bases). The CDR3 covers 15 residues. The V end was cut by 0 bases, the J end by 7 bases, with 12 bases between. Per germline, CDR1 SEHNR and CDR2 FQNEAQ (reference sequence). The CDR3 is CASSLAAGGGEKLFF. The CDR3 DNA is TGTGCCAGCAGCTTAGCGGCGGGGGGCGGTGAAAAACTGTTTTTT.

This rearrangement joins TRBV4-3 to TRBJ1-2, with TRBD1 matching 9 bases. The CDR3 totals 14 residues. The germline CDR1 and CDR2 sequences are LGHNA and YSLEER. V was pared by 7 bases and J by 8 bases, with 11 bases of the junction left unmatched. The chain's CDR3 is CASTGSDRGGGYTF. CDR3 in DNA: TGCGCCAGCACAGGGAGCGACAGGGGGGGAGGCTACACCTTC.

This clonotype has only a few counts. This sequence joins TRBV4-3 and TRBJ2-2; 10 positions agree with TRBD1. The germline CDR1 and CDR2 sequences are LGHNA and YSLEER. The length of the CDR3 is 17 residues. Trimming at V came to 7 bases and at J to 5 bases, leaving 13 bases not matched to a gene. For the CDR3, the DNA is TGCGCCAGCACTCCCCTTAGGACAGGGGGATTTACCGGGGAGCTGTTTTTT. It yields the protein CASTPLRTGGFTGELFF.

The V gene is TRBV20-1, the J gene TRBJ1-2; 7 nucleotides match TRBD1. V shed 3 bases, J shed 7 bases, and the junction held 8 bases outside the gene matches. This CDR3 has 13 amino acids. The germline gives CDR1 DFQATT, CDR2 SNEGSKA (reference sequence). CDR3 nucleotide sequence: TGCAGTGCTAGGAATTTGCGGGACAGTGGCTACACCTTC. It encodes CSARNLRDSGYTF.

This clonotype was seen more than once but under ten times. The chain joins TRBV6-5 to TRBJ1-1, with 9 positions matching TRBD1. V dropped 4 bases and J dropped 4; count of bases not matched to a gene: 7. Looked up from germline, CDR1 is MNHEY and CDR2 is SVGAGI. The CDR3 has 15 amino acids. The CDR3 DNA reads as TGTGCCAGCAGTTCCTCCGACAGGGGGGCCACTGAAGCTTTCTTT. It is translated as CASSSSDRGATEAFF.

This clonotype was recorded a few times. CDR3 sequence reads: CASSQESGQGDYGYTF. The DNA for the CDR3 is TGTGCCAGCAGCCAAGAGAGTGGACAGGGCGACTATGGCTACACCTTC. This rearrangement joins TRBV4-2 to TRBJ1-2; 8 bases match TRBD1. Germline V gives CDR1 LGHNA, CDR2 YNFKEQ. There are 16 residues in the CDR3. J lost 3 bases, V lost 0 bases, and 6 bases had no gene match.

The chain combines TRBV6-1 with TRBJ1-3; D is unclear. Germline CDR1 and CDR2: MNHNS and SASEGT. This CDR3 is built from 14 residues. Trimming pared 7 bases from V and 1 base from J, leaving 11 bases between. The CDR3 region has the DNA TGTGCCAGCACCGACGGTATATCTGGAAACACCATATATTTT. Translated: CASTDGISGNTIYF.

The CDR3, as DNA: TGCAGTGCAGGAGGGTTTCGTGGTCAGCCCCAGCATTTT. It specifies CSAGGFRGQPQHF. The V gene is TRBV20-1, the J gene TRBJ1-5; no clear D. The CDR3 has 13 residues. Looked up from germline, CDR1 is DFQATT and CDR2 is SNEGSKA (reference sequence). V was cut by 6 bases and J by 6 bases, with 15 bases left in between.

This chain connects TRBV2 to TRBJ1-6; TRBD1 matches at 7 bases. Germline-derived CDR1 and CDR2 are SNHLY and FYNNEI. The CDR3 extends over 15 amino acids. Losses at the gene ends were 2 bases for V and 7 bases for J; bases not matched to a gene: 5. CDR3: CASSEQGVGNSPLHF. For the CDR3, the DNA is TGTGCCAGCAGTGAACAGGGGGTCGGAAATTCACCCCTCCACTTT.

There are a few counts of this clonotype. The V gene is TRBV4-3, the J gene TRBJ1-2; maybe TRBD1 (5 bases). The length of the CDR3 is 13 residues. Trimming removed 2 bases from V and 5 bases from J, with 9 bases in between. Germline V gene lookup returns CDR1 LGHNA and CDR2 YSLEER. The CDR3 DNA sequence: TGCGCCAGCAGCCAATCGGGGGAGTATGGCTACACCTTC. It specifies CASSQSGEYGYTF.

This CDR3 is CASTPWVMRRQGETGNTIYF. CDR3 coding DNA: TGTGCCAGCACCCCTTGGGTGATGCGAAGACAGGGGGAGACTGGAAACACCATATATTTT. V gene TRBV7-3 combines with J gene TRBJ1-3; 9 positions match TRBD1. V dropped 7 bases and J dropped 2; count of bases not matched to a gene: 21. The V gene's germline CDR1 is SGHTA and CDR2 FQGTGA. This CDR3 has 20 amino acids. Full variable domain (remainder filled in from reference TRBV7-3 and TRBJ1-3): GAGVSQTPSNKVTEKGKYVELRCDPISGHTALYWYRQSLGQGPEFLIYFQGTGAADDSGLPNDRFFAVRPEGSVSTLKIQRTERGDSAVYLCASTPWVMRRQGETGNTIYFGEGSWLTVV.

The chain combines TRBV28 with TRBJ2-3, with D unresolved. V was cut by 7 bases and J by 2 bases, with 10 bases left in between. Germline V lookup: CDR1 MDHEN, CDR2 SYDVKM. The CDR3 is made up of 13 amino acids. Here the CDR3 DNA reads TGTGCCAGCACCTCCGGTCCCACAGATACGCAGTATTTT. Its translation is CASTSGPTDTQYF.

The chain employs TRBV10-3 and TRBJ2-1; D is unresolved. CDR1 is ENHRY and CDR2 is SYGVKD in the germline V gene. This CDR3 region has 16 residues. V lost 4 bases and J lost 1, with 14 bases in between. Written as DNA, the CDR3 is TGTGCCATCAGTGTCCTAGACACCCTTTCCTACAATGAGCAGTTCTTC. Amino acid sequence: CAISVLDTLSYNEQFF.